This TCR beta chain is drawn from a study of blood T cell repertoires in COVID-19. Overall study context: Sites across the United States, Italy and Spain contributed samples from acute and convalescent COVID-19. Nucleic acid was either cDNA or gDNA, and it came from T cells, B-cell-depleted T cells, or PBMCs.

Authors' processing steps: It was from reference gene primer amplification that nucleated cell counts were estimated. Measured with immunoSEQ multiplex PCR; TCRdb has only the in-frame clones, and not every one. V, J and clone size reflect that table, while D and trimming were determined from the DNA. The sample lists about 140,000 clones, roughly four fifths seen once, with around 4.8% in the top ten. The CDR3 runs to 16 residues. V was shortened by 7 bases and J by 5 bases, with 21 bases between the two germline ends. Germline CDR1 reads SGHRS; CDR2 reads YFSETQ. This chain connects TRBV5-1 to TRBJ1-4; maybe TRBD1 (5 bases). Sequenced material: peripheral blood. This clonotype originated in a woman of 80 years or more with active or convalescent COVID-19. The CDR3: CASRPEGRGNNEKLFF. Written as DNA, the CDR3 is TGCGCCAGCCGACCCGAGGGGAGGGGCAACAATGAAAAACTGTTTTTT.